Below are 19 T cell receptor beta chains sequenced from a single sample in a study of control samples from healthy donors and cancer patients. Using immunoSEQ multiplex PCR, the repertoire was profiled, and TCRdb retains in-frame clones only, with some absent. The sample holds approximately 70,000 clones, more than 70% seen once. The source material was PBMCs. The source of these receptors is a woman aged 50 to 60 with head and neck cancer.

This chain links TRBV28 with TRBJ1-1, with TRBD1 as a possible D gene (6 bases). The germline gives CDR1 MDHEN, CDR2 SYDVKM. CDR3 size: 15 residues. V shed 6 bases and J shed 3 bases, with 17 bases lying between them. CDR3 sequence: CASRYSLGAHTEAFF. The CDR3 DNA reads as TGTGCCAGCAGGTATTCTTTGGGGGCCCACACTGAAGCTTTCTTT.

The J gene is TRBJ2-1, the V gene TRBV9; 7 bases match TRBD1. CDR1 SGDLS and CDR2 YYNGEE come from the germline V gene. There are 15 residues in the CDR3. J was trimmed by 2 bases and V by 3 bases; bases with no gene match: 5. CDR3 sequence (DNA): TGTGCCAGCAGCGCCGACAGGGCCGCCTACAATGAGCAGTTCTTC. Encoded protein: CASSADRAAYNEQFF. Filled out from reference TRBV9 and TRBJ2-1, the complete variable domain reads DSGVTQTPKHLITATGQRVTLRCSPRSGDLSVYWYQQSLDQGLQFLIQYYNGEERAKGNILERFSAQQFPDLHSELNLSSLELGDSALYFCASSADRAAYNEQFFGPGTRLTVL.

The chain combines TRBV4-1 with TRBJ2-3, with 8 bases identical to TRBD2. Per the germline V gene, CDR1 is MGHRA and CDR2 is YSYEKL. The length of the CDR3 is 13 residues. V was pared by 4 bases and J by 6 bases, with 3 bases of the junction left unmatched. In DNA form, the CDR3 reads TGCGCCAGCAGCCCCGGACTAGCCGATACGCAGTATTTT. This sequence encodes CASSPGLADTQYF.

This sequence joins TRBV4-3 and TRBJ2-5, with TRBD2 identical over 8 bases. This CDR3 region has 16 residues. The V and J ends lost 6 bases and 3 bases, in that order; junction bases with no gene match: 12. Germline assignment: CDR1 LGHNA and CDR2 YSLEER. CDR3 sequence reads: CASSQHRAGGKETQYF. Written as DNA, the CDR3 is TGCGCCAGCAGTCAGCACCGGGCGGGGGGAAAAGAGACCCAGTACTTC.

For this clone: Other DNA sequences in this specimen translate into the identical CDR3. The chain couples TRBV9 to TRBJ2-3, with 9 bases identical to TRBD2. The CDR3 extends over 16 amino acids. Germline trimming cut 0 bases from V and 3 bases from J; bases unmatched to any gene: 5. In germline, CDR1 is SGDLS, CDR2 YYNGEE. For the CDR3, the DNA is TGTGCCAGCAGCGTAGCAGCGGGGGGACCTACAGATACGCAGTATTTT. Amino acids: CASSVAAGGPTDTQYF.

This clone appeared once. The chain joins TRBV5-1 to TRBJ2-5; 8 positions agree with TRBD1. The germline V gene encodes CDR1 SGHRS and CDR2 YFSETQ. V lost 4 bases and J lost 5; bases outside the gene matches: 13. This CDR3 spans 16 amino acids. This CDR3 is CASSPGPQGAGETQYF. For the CDR3, the DNA is TGCGCCAGCAGCCCGGGACCTCAGGGGGCCGGGGAGACCCAGTACTTC.

The chain uses TRBV19 and TRBJ2-7, with 8 positions matching TRBD1. V gave up 3 bases and J gave up 1 base; unmatched junction bases: 5. The CDR3 loop spans 15 amino acids. The germline gives CDR1 LNHDA, CDR2 SQIVND (reference sequence). CDR3 nucleotide sequence: TGTGCCAGTAGTATGAGGACAGGGCAGTCCTACGAGCAGTACTTC. It specifies CASSMRTGQSYEQYF.

This clone has more than one count but fewer than ten. The chain has TRBV6-1 and TRBJ2-7; 10 bases fit TRBD1. This CDR3 spans 15 amino acids. Germline assignment: CDR1 MNHNS and CDR2 SASEGT. Losses at the gene ends were 1 base for V and 0 bases for J; bases not matched to a gene: 0. The CDR3 sequence: CASSEGTGGSYEQYF. CDR3 DNA sequence: TGTGCCAGCAGTGAAGGGACAGGGGGCTCCTACGAGCAGTACTTC.

In its sample, this clone was seen once. This chain joins TRBV18 and TRBJ2-7, with 9 bases lining up with TRBD1. Germline CDR1 and CDR2: KGHSH and LQKENI. Germline trimming cut 3 bases from V and 5 bases from J; bases unmatched to any gene: 8. The CDR3 extends over 15 amino acids. The chain's CDR3 is CASSPRRTGENEQYF. The CDR3 nucleotides are TGTGCCAGCTCACCCAGGAGGACAGGGGAAAACGAGCAGTACTTC.

V usage is TRBV5-1 and J usage is TRBJ1-5; D gene unclear. Germline V CDR1 and CDR2: SGHRS, YFSETQ. The ends were cut back, 4 bases at V and 2 bases at J, with 10 bases in the middle. This CDR3 contains 14 residues. The CDR3 DNA follows: TGCGCCAGCAGCCAAGGTGGAGGCAATCAGCCCCAGCATTTT. Its translation is CASSQGGGNQPQHF.

This chain connects TRBV7-9 to TRBJ1-4, with 7 positions matching TRBD1. V shed 3 bases, J shed 4 bases, and the junction held 2 bases outside the gene matches. The germline V gene has CDR1 SEHNR and CDR2 FQNEAQ (reference sequence). The CDR3 is 14 amino acids. CDR3 sequence: CASSLTGLNEKLFF. The CDR3 nucleotides read TGTGCCAGCAGCTTGACAGGGCTTAATGAAAAACTGTTTTTT.

The chain recombines TRBV7-8 with TRBJ2-2; possibly TRBD1 for D (6 bases). The length of the CDR3 is 18 residues. V lost 2 bases and J 4 bases, leaving 20 bases between the germline ends. The germline V gene encodes CDR1 SGHVS and CDR2 FQNEAQ. CDR3 amino acids: CASSLKWGQVVVTGELFF. CDR3 coding DNA: TGTGCCAGCAGCTTAAAGTGGGGGCAAGTGGTGGTCACCGGGGAGCTGTTTTTT.

This clone was counted a single time. The V and J genes are TRBV7-2 and TRBJ2-5; TRBD1 agrees at 8 bases. Germline V lookup: CDR1 SGHTA, CDR2 FQGNSA. This CDR3 is built from 14 residues. V gave up 1 base and J gave up 5 bases; unmatched junction bases: 3. CDR3 loop: CASSLGTGRETQYF. The DNA for the CDR3 is TGTGCCAGCAGCTTAGGGACAGGGAGGGAGACCCAGTACTTC.

This clone has only a few counts. The chain couples TRBV6-5 to TRBJ2-7; 9 bases align to TRBD1. Germline values: CDR1 MNHEY, CDR2 SVGAGI. The CDR3 extends over 15 amino acids. J lost 4 bases, V lost 4 bases, and 8 bases had no gene match. DNA for the CDR3: TGTGCCAGCAGTTCGCCGGACAGGGGAAGGTACGAGCAGTACTTC. This translates into CASSSPDRGRYEQYF.

This clone was detected once. The chain carries TRBV11-2 and TRBJ2-2; D is possibly TRBD1 (5 bases). CDR1 is SGHAT and CDR2 is FQNNGV in the germline V gene. V was cut by 5 bases and J by 8 bases, with 12 bases left in between. The CDR3 contains 13 residues. This chain's CDR3 is CASSLGVMGELFF. CDR3 nucleotides: TGTGCCAGCAGCCTAGGGGTGATGGGGGAGCTGTTTTTT. The whole variable domain, filled in from reference TRBV11-2 and TRBJ2-2, reads EAGVAQSPRYKIIEKRQSVAFWCNPISGHATLYWYQQILGQGPKLLIQFQNNGVVDDSQLPKDRFSAERLKGVDSTLKIQPAKLEDSAVYLCASSLGVMGELFFGEGSRLTVL.

This clone has more than one count but fewer than ten. V is TRBV30 and J is TRBJ1-6; D is uncertain. This CDR3 has 13 amino acids. CDR1 is GTSNPN and CDR2 is SVGIG in the germline V gene (reference sequence). The V gene lost 3 bases and the J gene lost 3 bases, with 6 bases spanning the gap. CDR3 in DNA: TGTGCCTGGAGAGTGGGCTATAATTCACCCCTCCACTTT. Translation: CAWRVGYNSPLHF.

The gene calls are TRBV5-1 and TRBJ2-3, with 10 bases aligning to TRBD2. V lost 0 bases and J lost 3; bases outside the gene matches: 7. The CDR3 extends over 17 amino acids. Per the germline V gene, CDR1 is SGHRS and CDR2 is YFSETQ. In nucleotides, the CDR3 is TGCGCCAGCAGCTTGGGACTAGCGGGCCTAGGGACAGATACGCAGTATTTT. Translation gives CASSLGLAGLGTDTQYF.

The sample holds a few counts of this clone. The rearrangement joins TRBV7-2 to TRBJ2-3; the D gene is possibly TRBD2 (7 bases). Germline V gene sequence: CDR1 SGHTA, CDR2 FQGNSA. The V end was cut by 2 bases, the J end by 0 bases, with 18 bases between. This CDR3 region has 18 residues. The CDR3 sequence: CASSLWGASGTSTDTQYF. CDR3 nucleotide sequence: TGTGCCAGCAGCTTATGGGGGGCTAGCGGTACTAGCACAGATACGCAGTATTTT.

This chain connects TRBV7-7 to TRBJ2-1, with D possibly matching TRBD2 (6 bases). The V gene lost 5 bases and the J gene lost 0 bases, with 17 bases spanning the gap. CDR1 SSHAT and CDR2 FNYEAQ come from the germline V gene (reference sequence). There are 17 residues in the CDR3. The chain's CDR3 is CASSRYPGGYSYNEQFF. CDR3 nucleotide sequence: TGTGCCAGCAGCCGTTATCCCGGGGGATACTCCTACAATGAGCAGTTCTTC.